The 28 T cell receptor beta chains reported below all come from one sample, sequenced in a study of T cells in Graves' hyperthyroidism and ophthalmopathy. RNA transcripts provided the source from which TCR beta CDR3 regions were amplified. A first-round RT-PCR of the TCR CDR3 used the HTBI primer set. One entry per CDR3 protein, called by TCRdb with MiXCR from the multiplex PCR reads. The table has about 520,000 distinct CDR3 sequences, roughly a quarter seen once. The sequenced sample was blood. The receptors stem from a woman aged 25-40 years with Graves' ophthalmopathy.

This clonotype appeared a few times. The gene calls are TRBV5-1 and TRBJ1-1; D is uncertain. The V gene's germline CDR1 is SGHRS and CDR2 YFSETQ. The CDR3 extends over 14 amino acids. The V and J ends lost 2 bases and 0 bases respectively, with 8 bases between them. The CDR3 bases are TGCGCCAGCAGCTTAAACCTATTGAACACTGAAGCTTTCTTT. Residues: CASSLNLLNTEAFF.

This chain connects TRBV15 to TRBJ2-7; D unclear. The CDR3 totals 13 residues. The germline V gene encodes CDR1 LNHNV and CDR2 YYDKDF (reference sequence). V dropped 2 bases and J dropped 6 bases, with 11 bases sitting between them. CDR3 nucleotides: TGTGCCACCAGCAGACCGCCCCTCGTCGAGCAGTACTTC. Its protein product is CATSRPPLVEQYF. Looking up the rest from reference TRBV15 and TRBJ2-7 gives the full variable domain: DAMVIQNPRYQVTQFGKPVTLSCSQTLNHNVMYWYQQKSSQAPKLLFHYYDKDFNNEADTPDNFQSRRPNTSFCFLDIRSPGLGDTAMYLCATSRPPLVEQYFGPGTRLTVT.

J is TRBJ2-4 and V is TRBV29-1; no firm D call. The CDR3 is 14 residues long. V lost 6 bases, J lost 0 bases, and 12 bases lay in between. The germline V gene has CDR1 SQVTM and CDR2 ANQGSEA. CDR3 coding DNA: TGCAGCGTCATGGGGTTATTAGCCAAAAACATTCAGTACTTC. This codes for CSVMGLLAKNIQYF.

The chain recombines TRBV2 with TRBJ2-7; D unclear. CDR1 is SNHLY and CDR2 is FYNNEI in the germline V gene. Trimming took 6 bases from V and 4 from J, leaving 13 bases between them. This CDR3 has 13 residues. The CDR3 sequence is CASSAADRYEQYF. The CDR3 DNA reads TGTGCCAGCAGCGCTGCGGACCGATACGAGCAGTACTTC.

In regard to this clonotype: A much larger clone lies one base from this, so it may be a read error. The J gene is TRBJ1-1, the V gene TRBV20-1; D is uncertain. CDR1 and CDR2 from the germline V gene are DFQATT and SNEGSKA (reference sequence). The CDR3 has 14 amino acids. CDR3 protein: CSASRWSMNTEACF. The DNA of the CDR3 is TGCAGTGCAAGCCGGTGGTCCATGAACACTGAAGCTTGCTTT.

In this sample, this clonotype turned up many times. The V and J genes are TRBV12-3 or TRBV12-4 and TRBJ1-2, with unresolved D. The V gene lost 1 base and the J gene lost 4 bases, with 10 bases spanning the gap. This CDR3 comprises 14 residues. The CDR3: CASSLDSLGYGYTF. CDR3 nucleotides: TGTGCCAGCAGTTTAGACAGTCTCGGCTATGGCTACACCTTC.

This clonotype was seen repeatedly, ten times or more. CDR3 in amino acids: CAISTSRTVDQETQYF. The CDR3 coding sequence is TGTGCCATCAGTACCTCCCGGACGGTAGACCAAGAGACCCAGTACTTC. The chain carries TRBV10-3 and TRBJ2-5, with unresolved D. The ends were cut back, 5 bases at V and 0 bases at J, with 16 bases in the middle. The CDR3 length is 16 residues. The V gene's germline CDR1 is ENHRY and CDR2 SYGVKD.

This clonotype turned up a few times. The chain recombines TRBV6-5 with TRBJ1-5, with 11 bases that match TRBD1. The trim removed 4 bases at V and 1 base at J, leaving 6 bases unmatched. Germline CDR1 reads MNHEY; CDR2 reads SVGAGI. The CDR3 consists of 17 residues. The CDR3 spells CASSSLRDRGSNQPQHF. CDR3 DNA sequence: TGTGCCAGCAGTTCACTCCGGGACAGGGGGAGCAATCAGCCCCAGCATTTT.

This clonotype was recorded at least ten times. The chain recombines TRBV6-5 with TRBJ1-1; the match to TRBD1 covers 8 bases. Germline V lookup: CDR1 MNHEY, CDR2 SVGAGI. Trimming took 5 bases from V and 2 from J; bases not matched to a gene: 4. The CDR3 is 14 amino acids. In nucleotides, the CDR3 is TGTGCCAGCAGTAGACAGGGGTCCAACACTGAAGCTTTCTTT. This codes for CASSRQGSNTEAFF.

This clonotype was detected a few times. This chain uses TRBV18 with TRBJ1-5; possible D gene TRBD1, 5 bases. Germline CDR1 KGHSH, CDR2 LQKENI. This CDR3 has 14 residues. V was pared by 3 bases and J by 5 bases, with 11 bases between. CDR3 protein: CASSPEQGDQPQHF. The CDR3 DNA reads TGTGCCAGCTCACCGGAGCAGGGAGATCAGCCCCAGCATTTT.

The sample holds many counts of this clonotype. The V gene is TRBV4-2, the J gene TRBJ2-7; D remains ambiguous. Trimming removed 4 bases from V and 0 bases from J, with 10 bases in between. Per germline, CDR1 LGHNA and CDR2 YNFKEQ. CDR3 length: 14 residues. This CDR3 is CASSLYRDSYEQYF. CDR3 sequence (DNA): TGTGCCAGCAGCCTCTACAGAGACTCCTACGAGCAGTACTTC.

The CDR3 nucleotides are TGTGCCACTTCGACAGCCATCGGCCTTTTGAGCAATCAGCCCCAGCATTTT. Protein sequence: CATSTAIGLLSNQPQHF. The chain joins TRBV10-3 to TRBJ1-5; tentatively, D is TRBD1 (5 bases). Trimming removed 10 bases from V and 1 base from J, with 23 bases in between. Germline assignment: CDR1 ENHRY and CDR2 SYGVKD. CDR3 length: 17 residues.

In this sample, this clonotype turned up many times. The gene calls are TRBV29-1 and TRBJ1-1, with TRBD1 as a possible D gene (5 bases). Trimming removed 6 bases from V and 0 bases from J, with 11 bases in between. The germline CDR1 and CDR2 sequences are SQVTM and ANQGSEA. The CDR3 is 13 residues long. The CDR3 nucleotides are TGCAGCGTCCTACAGGTCGTGAACACTGAAGCTTTCTTT. Translated, it gives CSVLQVVNTEAFF.

The count of this clonotype is one. V usage is TRBV12-3 or TRBV12-4 and J usage is TRBJ1-1, with 9 bases matching TRBD1. The V gene end was trimmed by 7 bases and the J gene end by 1 base; junction bases not matched to a gene: 10. The CDR3 extends over 16 amino acids. This CDR3 reads CASTPAPGQGNTEAFF. The CDR3 DNA reads TGTGCCAGCACCCCCGCCCCGGGACAGGGGAACACTGAAGCTTTCTTT.

The sample holds a few counts of this clonotype. The chain joins TRBV12-3 or TRBV12-4 to TRBJ2-2; D might be TRBD2 (6 bases). The CDR3 runs 16 residues. The V and J ends lost 5 bases and 5 bases respectively, with 18 bases between them. CDR3 amino acids: CASSPAVNRGTGELFF. CDR3 coding DNA: TGTGCCAGCAGTCCCGCCGTAAACCGGGGGACCGGGGAGCTGTTTTTT.

The chain recombines TRBV6-1 with TRBJ1-1; D not resolved. V was cut by 2 bases and J by 4 bases, with 11 bases left in between. CDR1 is MNHNS and CDR2 is SASEGT in the germline V gene. The CDR3 sequence is 14 residues long. CDR3 coding DNA: TGTGCCAGCAGTGAATTGGTCCCCCCCACTGAAGCTTTCTTT. This gives the protein CASSELVPPTEAFF.

V and J are TRBV11-2 and TRBJ2-7; 10 bases line up with TRBD2. Germline loops: CDR1 SGHAT, CDR2 FQNNGV. V gave up 5 bases and J gave up 3 bases; unmatched junction bases: 7. The CDR3 length is 15 residues. The CDR3 region is CASSVGAGGIYEQYF. CDR3 sequence (DNA): TGTGCCAGCAGCGTAGGAGCGGGAGGGATCTACGAGCAGTACTTC. The whole variable domain, remainder taken from reference TRBV11-2 and TRBJ2-7, is EAGVAQSPRYKIIEKRQSVAFWCNPISGHATLYWYQQILGQGPKLLIQFQNNGVVDDSQLPKDRFSAERLKGVDSTLKIQPAKLEDSAVYLCASSVGAGGIYEQYFGPGTRLTVT.

This clonotype was recorded many times. The V and J genes are TRBV28 and TRBJ1-2, with unresolved D. Germline CDR1 MDHEN, CDR2 SYDVKM. CDR3 length: 13 amino acids. Trimming pared 2 bases from V and 4 bases from J, leaving 8 bases between. In nucleotides, the CDR3 is TGTGCCAGCAGTTTAACGGAAACCTATGGCTACACCTTC. Translation gives CASSLTETYGYTF.

At least ten counts were recorded for this clonotype. The V and J genes are TRBV2 and TRBJ2-2; 11 bases align to TRBD2. The V gene end was trimmed by 1 base and the J gene end by 6 bases; junction bases not matched to a gene: 4. Germline V CDR1 and CDR2: SNHLY, FYNNEI. The CDR3 is 16 residues long. The CDR3 sequence is CASSEELAGVSGELFF. CDR3 nucleotides: TGTGCCAGCAGTGAAGAACTAGCGGGGGTGTCCGGGGAGCTGTTTTTT.

In its sample, this clonotype was seen many times. The junction departs from the called germline gene at one end, perhaps through a read error. This chain uses TRBV29-1 with TRBJ2-7; 8 positions match TRBD1. The CDR3 is made up of 8 amino acids. Germline loops: CDR1 SQVTM, CDR2 ANQGSEA. Here the CDR3 reads CSVWTGFF. The CDR3 DNA follows: TGCAGCGTTTGGACAGGGTTCTTC.

The CDR3 DNA is TGTGCCAGCAGTCCAATAGGAAGGGGTGATGCTTTCTTT. Translation gives CASSPIGRGDAFF. This chain links TRBV6-1 with TRBJ1-1, with D perhaps TRBD1 (5 bases). This CDR3 comprises 13 residues. The ends were cut back, 5 bases at V and 11 bases at J, with 18 bases in the middle. The V gene's germline CDR1 is MNHNS and CDR2 SASEGT.

This clonotype was seen at least ten times. A single base separates this from a much larger clone, so it may be a read error. The chain combines TRBV6-1 with TRBJ2-7, with TRBD2 matching 13 bases. The CDR3 has 14 residues. Germline V gene sequence: CDR1 MNHNS, CDR2 SASEGT. J gave up 9 bases and V 6 bases, and 8 bases lay outside the gene matches. This CDR3 reads CASRLGLAGRGQYF. The CDR3 nucleotides are TGTGCCAGCAGGCTGGGACTAGCGGGGCGAGGGCAGTACTTC.

To note about this clonotype: A much larger clone sits a single nucleotide away, making a read error possible. The V call is TRBV27, the J call TRBJ1-6; D is undetermined. The CDR3 extends over 15 amino acids. The germline gives CDR1 MNHEY, CDR2 SMNVEV (reference sequence). CDR3 coding DNA: TGTGCCAGCAGTTTATTTCGGACCAATAATTCACCCATCCACTTT. Translating gives CASSLFRTNNSPIHF.

The chain recombines TRBV9 with TRBJ1-2; 8 bases line up with TRBD1. This CDR3 has 15 amino acids. V lost 2 bases and J lost 6; bases outside the gene matches: 9. Germline-derived CDR1 and CDR2 are SGDLS and YYNGEE. The CDR3 sequence is CASSVSRDRPHGYTF. Written as DNA, the CDR3 is TGTGCCAGCAGCGTTAGTCGGGACAGGCCCCATGGCTACACCTTC.

This clonotype appeared once. The V call is TRBV19, the J call TRBJ2-7; possibly TRBD1 or TRBD2 for D (5 bases each). The V gene's germline CDR1 is LNHDA and CDR2 SQIVND (reference sequence). Trimming cost V 3 bases and J 2 bases, with 11 bases left between them. There are 14 residues in the CDR3. The CDR3 here is CASSIRGPTYEQYF. DNA of the CDR3: TGTGCCAGTAGTATCCGGGGCCCCACCTACGAGCAGTACTTC.

V is TRBV5-1 and J is TRBJ2-7; TRBD2 agrees at 7 bases. The J segment lost 3 bases and the V segment lost 2 bases, leaving 5 bases of the junction unmatched. CDR1 SGHRS and CDR2 YFSETQ come from the germline V gene. There are 14 residues in the CDR3. Here the CDR3 reads CASSFGQRGYEQYF. CDR3 nucleotides: TGCGCCAGCAGCTTCGGCCAGCGGGGCTACGAGCAGTACTTC. The full variable domain, completed using reference TRBV5-1 and TRBJ2-7, is KAGVTQTPRYLIKTRGQQVTLSCSPISGHRSVSWYQQTPGQGLQFLFEYFSETQRNKGNFPGRFSGRQFSNSRSEMNVSTLELGDSALYLCASSFGQRGYEQYFGPGTRLTVT.

This clonotype was counted at least ten times. This sequence joins TRBV9 and TRBJ1-2; no definite D call. Trimming left V 1 base short and J 4 bases short, with 8 bases between. Germline V CDR1 and CDR2: SGDLS, YYNGEE. The CDR3 consists of 13 residues. The chain's CDR3 is CASSVSTVYGYTF. The CDR3 region has the DNA TGTGCCAGCAGCGTAAGCACAGTCTATGGCTACACCTTC.

This clonotype was seen ten or more times. The J gene is TRBJ2-5, the V gene TRBV7-8; 8 positions agree with TRBD1. The CDR3 is 16 amino acids. CDR1 SGHVS and CDR2 FQNEAQ come from the germline V gene. The J segment lost 5 bases and the V segment lost 0 bases, leaving 8 bases of the junction unmatched. The CDR3 sequence is CASSLARRGRVETQYF. In nucleotides, the CDR3 is TGTGCCAGCAGCTTAGCGCGCAGGGGGCGGGTGGAGACCCAGTACTTC.